The rows below give T cell receptor beta chains drawn from one sample of a study of shared clonotypes between healthy human individuals. TCRdb keeps only in-frame clones here, not all; method: immunoSEQ multiplex PCR. The sample yields roughly 330,000 clones, about 74% seen once. The sequencing input was memory CD4+ T cells sorted from blood. The receptors shown here come from a man aged 25 to 40 in good health. Each CDR3 is given with its conserved first and last residue. Each record gives: clone size, J gene, V gene, D gene, CDR3 DNA, CDR3 protein. The D gene is left open where the match is weak. Part of the rows lack a size; the others show once, few, many or a class for expanded clones.

clone size: once; J gene: TRBJ1-5; V gene: TRBV19; D gene: TRBD1; CDR3 DNA: TGTGCCAGTAGTATTAACACAGGGGCTAGCAATCAGCCCCAGCATTTT; CDR3 protein: CASSINTGASNQPQHF
clone size: NA; J gene: TRBJ1-1; V gene: TRBV5-4; D gene: NA; CDR3 DNA: TGTGCCAGCAGTCCTTTTCTAGACACTGAAGCTTTCTTT; CDR3 protein: CASSPFLDTEAFF
clone size: few; J gene: TRBJ1-4; V gene: TRBV20-1; D gene: NA; CDR3 DNA: TGCAGTACGGCGCTTGGTGAAAAACTGTTTTTT; CDR3 protein: CSTALGEKLFF
clone size: NA; J gene: TRBJ2-3; V gene: TRBV10-3; D gene: NA; CDR3 DNA: TGTGCCGCGGGACATACTAGCACAGATACGCAGTATTTT; CDR3 protein: CAAGHTSTDTQYF
clone size: NA; J gene: TRBJ1-2; V gene: TRBV2; D gene: NA; CDR3 DNA: TGTGCCAGCAGTGAACTCCCTGGGACTTCCCGTGAAGGCTACACCTTC; CDR3 protein: CASSELPGTSREGYTF
clone size: NA; J gene: TRBJ2-1; V gene: TRBV11-1; D gene: NA; CDR3 DNA: TGTGCCAGCAGCTTAGGTGGGGCAGGCGACAATGAGCAGTTCTTC; CDR3 protein: CASSLGGAGDNEQFF
clone size: NA; J gene: TRBJ1-6; V gene: TRBV5-1; D gene: NA; CDR3 DNA: TGCGCCAGCAGCGAACTGGACACCACTTATAATTCACCCCTCCACTTT; CDR3 protein: CASSELDTTYNSPLHF
clone size: few; J gene: TRBJ1-1; V gene: TRBV5-1; D gene: TRBD1; CDR3 DNA: TGCGCCAGCAGCCTTCAACAGGGGAGCACTGAAGCTTTCTTT; CDR3 protein: CASSLQQGSTEAFF
clone size: NA; J gene: TRBJ2-5; V gene: TRBV7-9; D gene: NA; CDR3 DNA: TGTGCCAGCAGCTCCCACGTTCAAGAGACCCAGTACTTC; CDR3 protein: CASSSHVQETQYF
clone size: few; J gene: TRBJ1-4; V gene: TRBV4-1; D gene: NA; CDR3 DNA: TGCGCCAGCAGCCAAGCTCAGGGGACTAATGAAAAACTGTTTTTT; CDR3 protein: CASSQAQGTNEKLFF
clone size: NA; J gene: TRBJ2-3; V gene: TRBV5-1; D gene: NA; CDR3 DNA: TGCGCCAGCAGCTCTGCTAGATATAGCACAGATACGCAGTATTTT; CDR3 protein: CASSSARYSTDTQYF
clone size: NA; J gene: TRBJ1-5; V gene: TRBV5-8; D gene: NA; CDR3 DNA: TGTGCCAGCAGCTTGGGGGACATGCTATTCGGTCAGCCCCAGCATTTT; CDR3 protein: CASSLGDMLFGQPQHF
clone size: NA; J gene: TRBJ2-7; V gene: TRBV19; D gene: NA; CDR3 DNA: TGTGCCAGTTGCGCCGGGACGACCAACTACGAGCAGTACTTC; CDR3 protein: CASCAGTTNYEQYF
clone size: NA; J gene: TRBJ2-4; V gene: TRBV15; D gene: NA; CDR3 DNA: TGTGCCACCTCCCCGGAGAGAAAAAACATTCAGTACTTC; CDR3 protein: CATSPERKNIQYF
clone size: NA; J gene: TRBJ2-1; V gene: TRBV23-1; D gene: TRBD2; CDR3 DNA: TGCGCCAGCAGTCAATTCATCCCCGGACTAGCAGTTAATGAGCAGTTCTTC; CDR3 protein: CASSQFIPGLAVNEQFF
clone size: NA; J gene: TRBJ2-1; V gene: TRBV5-4; D gene: TRBD2; CDR3 DNA: TGTGCCAGCAGCTTAGGGACTAGCGGGAAGGGTAGCAATGAGCAGTTCTTC; CDR3 protein: CASSLGTSGKGSNEQFF
clone size: NA; J gene: TRBJ2-7; V gene: TRBV5-6; D gene: TRBD2; CDR3 DNA: TGTGCCAGCAGCTTCCGGCGCGGGGGGTCGTATTACGAGCAGTACTTC; CDR3 protein: CASSFRRGGSYYEQYF
clone size: once; J gene: TRBJ1-1; V gene: TRBV29-1; D gene: NA; CDR3 DNA: TGCAGCGCCTCGGACACTGAAGCTTTCTTT; CDR3 protein: CSASDTEAFF
clone size: NA; J gene: TRBJ2-5; V gene: TRBV6-6; D gene: NA; CDR3 DNA: TGTGCCAGCAGTCCCGGGAGTTGGGAGACCCAGTACTTC; CDR3 protein: CASSPGSWETQYF
clone size: NA; J gene: TRBJ2-5; V gene: TRBV5-1; D gene: NA; CDR3 DNA: TGCGCCAGCACCCTGGAGGGCGGTGAGACCCAGTACTTC; CDR3 protein: CASTLEGGETQYF
clone size: NA; J gene: TRBJ2-7; V gene: TRBV27; D gene: NA; CDR3 DNA: TGTGCCAGCAGTTCCGCCCCTAGCCGGGAGTTCATCTACGAGCAGTACTTC; CDR3 protein: CASSSAPSREFIYEQYF
clone size: NA; J gene: TRBJ2-4; V gene: TRBV5-6; D gene: TRBD2; CDR3 DNA: TGTGCCAGCAGCCGTCAACTAGCGGGAGGGGTCTTCACGAACTTC; CDR3 protein: CASSRQLAGGVFTNF
clone size: NA; J gene: TRBJ2-7; V gene: TRBV11-2; D gene: NA; CDR3 DNA: TGTGCCAGCAGCAATCTCCAGGGGTATGGGTACGAGCAGTACTTC; CDR3 protein: CASSNLQGYGYEQYF
clone size: NA; J gene: TRBJ2-5; V gene: TRBV5-8; D gene: NA; CDR3 DNA: TGTGCCAGCAGCTTTCGCGACCAGTACTTC; CDR3 protein: CASSFRDQYF
clone size: NA; J gene: TRBJ2-5; V gene: TRBV20-1; D gene: NA; CDR3 DNA: TGCAGTGCTACATTTGAGACCCAGTACTTC; CDR3 protein: CSATFETQYF
clone size: NA; J gene: TRBJ2-5; V gene: TRBV5-1; D gene: TRBD2; CDR3 DNA: TGCGCCAGCAGCTTTAGCGGGAGGGCCAAAGAGACCCAGTACTTC; CDR3 protein: CASSFSGRAKETQYF
clone size: NA; J gene: TRBJ2-5; V gene: TRBV2; D gene: NA; CDR3 DNA: TGTGCCTTACAGGGTGGAGTGACCGAGACCCAGTACTTC; CDR3 protein: CALQGGVTETQYF
clone size: NA; J gene: TRBJ2-7; V gene: TRBV4-2; D gene: NA; CDR3 DNA: TGTGCCAGCAGCCCGAGGGGCCAACTCGCCCTCTACGAGCAGTACTTC; CDR3 protein: CASSPRGQLALYEQYF
clone size: NA; J gene: TRBJ2-3; V gene: TRBV7-2; D gene: TRBD2; CDR3 DNA: TGTGCCAGCAGCTTAGTCGGGCTAGCGGGGACAGATACGCAGTATTTT; CDR3 protein: CASSLVGLAGTDTQYF
clone size: NA; J gene: TRBJ2-1; V gene: TRBV29-1; D gene: NA; CDR3 DNA: TGCAGCGTCCCTCACAGGTTCTTC; CDR3 protein: CSVPHRFF
clone size: NA; J gene: TRBJ1-6; V gene: TRBV6-5; D gene: NA; CDR3 DNA: TGTGCCAGCAGTTCCGAGACAGGATACTATTCACCCCTCCACTTT; CDR3 protein: CASSSETGYYSPLHF
clone size: few; J gene: TRBJ2-3; V gene: TRBV9; D gene: NA; CDR3 DNA: TGTGCCAGCAGCCCTCGGGACGGGTTTACAGATACGCAGTATTTT; CDR3 protein: CASSPRDGFTDTQYF
clone size: NA; J gene: TRBJ1-1; V gene: TRBV6-1; D gene: NA; CDR3 DNA: TGTGCCAGCGGGTCGAGAGGGACTGAAGCTTTCTTT; CDR3 protein: CASGSRGTEAFF
clone size: NA; J gene: TRBJ2-1; V gene: TRBV5-1; D gene: TRBD1; CDR3 DNA: TGCGCCAGCAGCTTGGACCCCCCGGGACAGGGAAGAAACAATGAGCAGTTCTTC; CDR3 protein: CASSLDPPGQGRNNEQFF
clone size: NA; J gene: TRBJ2-7; V gene: TRBV5-6; D gene: TRBD1; CDR3 DNA: TGTGCCAGCAGTCCAAGCCCGGACAGGGTGGGCGAGCAGTACTTC; CDR3 protein: CASSPSPDRVGEQYF
clone size: once; J gene: TRBJ2-4; V gene: TRBV6-5; D gene: NA; CDR3 DNA: TGTGCCAGCAGTTACTCGCGACTAGCCAAAAACATTCAGTACTTC; CDR3 protein: CASSYSRLAKNIQYF
clone size: NA; J gene: TRBJ2-3; V gene: TRBV11-2; D gene: NA; CDR3 DNA: TGTGCCAGCAGACAACCGGCGGCGGATACGCAGTATTTT; CDR3 protein: CASRQPAADTQYF
clone size: NA; J gene: TRBJ2-5; V gene: TRBV5-1; D gene: NA; CDR3 DNA: TGCGCCAGCCGGGAGACACAAGAGACCCAGTACTTC; CDR3 protein: CASRETQETQYF
clone size: NA; J gene: TRBJ2-7; V gene: TRBV5-4; D gene: NA; CDR3 DNA: TGTGCCAGCAGCTTGAAGGGGTACTCCTACGAGCAGTACTTC; CDR3 protein: CASSLKGYSYEQYF
clone size: few; J gene: TRBJ2-2; V gene: TRBV5-1; D gene: NA; CDR3 DNA: TGCGCCAGCCGTTCCTCCAGCCTCATTGGCACCGGGGAGCTGTTTTTT; CDR3 protein: CASRSSSLIGTGELFF
clone size: NA; J gene: TRBJ2-1; V gene: TRBV11-2; D gene: TRBD2; CDR3 DNA: TGTGCCAGCAGCTTAGTAGGTAGCGGGAGTCCCTACAATGAGCAGTTCTTC; CDR3 protein: CASSLVGSGSPYNEQFF
clone size: NA; J gene: TRBJ2-7; V gene: TRBV4-1; D gene: NA; CDR3 DNA: TGCGCCAGCAGCCAAGATCCGGGCGGTTCCTACGAGCAGTACTTC; CDR3 protein: CASSQDPGGSYEQYF